This T cell receptor beta chain was captured in a study of shared clonotypes between healthy human individuals. A note on this clone: The target antigen is unknown.

Libraries were prepared by immunoSEQ multiplex PCR; TCRdb keeps only in-frame clonotypes and omits some of them. The sample gives a few million clones, 85% to 95% of which show up once; 0.37% is in the top ten. Findings of the study overall: Among donors, clonotype sharing was expected to be affected by sequencing depth.

This CDR3 contains 11 residues. J gave up 11 bases and V 5 bases, and 4 bases lay outside the gene matches. CDR1 and CDR2 from the germline V gene are LNHDA and SQIVND (reference sequence). The TCR originated in a man aged 18 to 30 in good health. Some clones in this sample may be carry-over from other donors' samples. The genes are TRBV19 and TRBJ1-1; 8 positions match TRBD1. The sequenced sample consisted of naive CD4+ T cells from PBMCs. Noted subset: CD45RA+ positively selected. The CDR3 here is CASSSPGGAFF. DNA of the CDR3: TGTGCCAGTAGTTCCCCAGGGGGCGCTTTCTTT.